This TCR beta chain was identified in a study of T cells expressing NK-cell markers. The wider study: One of eight sequenced donors was HCMV-seronegative; the other seven were seropositive.

The CDR3 totals 15 residues. Germline values: CDR1 SGHRS, CDR2 YFSETQ. TCRdb re-analyzed the 5' RACE reads; it lists each CDR3 protein once, without DNA. The sample table sets out about 430,000 distinct CDR3 sequences. The specimen sequenced was blood T cells: a sorted CD56 or NKG2C T cell subset, CD4+ or CD8+ T cells, or bulk PBMC T cells (not recorded which). The clonotype was recovered from a woman aged 50 to 60 in good health. The rearrangement joins TRBV5-1 to TRBJ2-1. Here the CDR3 reads CASSLDGVKNNEQFF. The variable domain in full, completed from reference TRBV5-1 and TRBJ2-1, reads KAGVTQTPRYLIKTRGQQVTLSCSPISGHRSVSWYQQTPGQGLQFLFEYFSETQRNKGNFPGRFSGRQFSNSRSEMNVSTLELGDSALYLCASSLDGVKNNEQFFGPGTRLTVL.